This record concerns one T cell receptor (beta chain) sequence. This clone occurred once. Its specific antigen is unknown. No much larger clonotype is one base removed from it; base qualities were not supplied. This sample stems from a study of blood T cell repertoires in COVID-19 (dated by TCRdb to about 2020). Background on the whole study: Samples from collaborators originated in the United States, Italy and Spain and spanned both the acute and convalescent phases of COVID-19. The prospective study material was composed of cDNA or gDNA derived from T cells, B-cell-depleted T cells, or PBMCs. The dataset comprised deeply sampled blood TCRbeta repertoires from subjects exposed to, actively infected with, or recovered from COVID-19. The repertoires were released in a freely available public database intended as a resource for research on the immune response to SARS-CoV-2. The samples were drawn from the first 160 participants of the ongoing ImmuneRACE study and from 950 to 1,500 subjects provided by 6 global collaborators. A de-identified subject ID, COVID-19 status, age in years and sex were almost always included in the sample metadata. Where available, HLA class I and class II types were obtained from metadata supplied by the sample provider rather than from assay-based typing. Here is what the overall study found, with its caveats: The quantity of clinical and demographic metadata differed by source and by participant and was supplied without curation.

The collaborating institutions used their own protocols to collect whole blood in K2EDTA tubes. For TCRbeta analysis, collaborators shipped samples as frozen whole blood, isolated PBMCs, or DNA extracted from either of those sample types. Inclusive of the bounding cysteine and phenylalanine, the CDR3 is 14 residues long. The only DNA kept is the CDR3, 42 bases in frame from the first base. Based on the germline V gene, the CDR1 and CDR2 sequences are LGHNA and YNFKEQ. At the junction V is shortened by 1 base and J by 7 bases, with 13 bases in between. The immunoSEQ Assay, a bias-controlled multiplex PCR, was used to amplify TCRbeta CDR3 regions from genomic DNA. The paper's processing steps were these. The number of nucleated cells in each sample was estimated from the amplification of reference gene primers within the assay. To quantify the absolute abundance of each unique TCRbeta CDR3 rearrangement, sequence reads were collapsed and filtered. For each sample, productive Simpson clonality was calculated as the square root of Simpson's diversity index over productive rearrangements. What TCRdb holds here is the immuneACCESS table cut down to in-frame rearrangements. Part of the clones is not present; checked against another copy, under half of the missing clones reflect an unresolved V gene, and the others are unexplained. V and J calls plus clone size are reproduced from that table; the DNA served to infer D and trimming. For this sample there are about 80,000 clones; about 82% appear just once. The ten biggest clones cover 18% of the sample.

Recombination joined TRBV4-2 with TRBJ1-2; possibly the D gene is TRBD1, per 6 matching bases. The sequencing sample was made of peripheral blood. The source of this sequence is a man older than 75 with active or convalescent COVID-19. In nucleotides, the sequence is TGTGCCAGCAGCCAAGGCGACGGGGGGCTTGGCTACACCTTC. Its translation is CASSQGDGGLGYTF.